The rows below give T cell receptor beta chains drawn from one sample of a study of blood T cell repertoires in COVID-19. Produced via immunoSEQ multiplex PCR; TCRdb's table is partial and in-frame only. The table includes approximately 170,000 clones, 81% detected once. The specimen sequenced was peripheral blood. All receptors derive from a human donor in a cohort sampled during active COVID-19. The CDR3 runs from the conserved cysteine through the conserved F or W. The size entry is marked missing in some rows and otherwise reads once, few, many or a size class.

>15|NA|TRBV5-1|TRBJ1-5
CASSLAGLSNQPQHF
>15|few|TRBV7-2|TRBJ1-2
CASSLGLYRDYGYTF
>16|NA|TRBV15|TRBJ2-7
CATSRDRGQGSYEQYF
>14|few|TRBV30|TRBJ1-5
CAWSVAGLDQPQHF
>14|NA|TRBV4-1|TRBJ1-1
CASSHLPTTDEAFF
>17|NA|TRBV5-5|TRBJ1-2
CASSLSYRLDSYGGYTF
>16|once|TRBV6-6|TRBJ1-4
CASSSGQGLLSEKLFF
>12|NA|TRBV5-1|TRBJ2-5
CASSFPKETQYF
>14|NA|TRBV7-2|TRBJ2-7
CASSERTGGYEQYF
>14|once|TRBV5-5|TRBJ2-7
CASSLEWGESEQYF
>15|NA|TRBV9|TRBJ2-3
CASSVGSSRADTQYF
>15|few|TRBV6-5|TRBJ1-5
CASRGGGAGNQPQHF
>14|many|TRBV13|TRBJ1-3
CASSPEGRGNTIYF
>14|NA|TRBV7-3|TRBJ2-1
CASSPWAGRDEQFF